This T cell receptor (beta chain) originates from a study of OX40 agonist ivuxolimab in advanced cancers. This CDR3 has 13 residues. Looked up from germline, CDR1 is MNHEY and CDR2 is SMNVEV (reference sequence). Overall study findings and caveats: CD4+ and CD8+ blood T cells expanded clonally by week 6 at 0.1 to 3.0 mg/kg. The expanded peripheral T cells' antigen specificity was not determined.

Repertoires were generated with immunoSEQ multiplex PCR, while TCRdb's copy carries only in-frame clones and drops some. The sample holds 48,000 or so clones; approximately 94% are singletons and the top ten take 9.5% to 15%. Worth noting for this clone: Antigen: not known. One junction end does not reproduce the germline sequence, and a read error may be involved.

The source is an adult with an advanced solid tumor such as melanoma, head and neck, liver or kidney cancer. The V and J genes are TRBV27 and TRBJ2-7; the match to TRBD2 covers 7 bases. The input for sequencing was CD4+ or CD8+ T cells sorted from blood, taken in a trial of the OX40 agonist ivuxolimab. CDR3 DNA: TGTGCCAGCAGCCGGGAGGCCTCCGACGAGCAGTACTTC. Amino acids: CASSREASDEQYF.